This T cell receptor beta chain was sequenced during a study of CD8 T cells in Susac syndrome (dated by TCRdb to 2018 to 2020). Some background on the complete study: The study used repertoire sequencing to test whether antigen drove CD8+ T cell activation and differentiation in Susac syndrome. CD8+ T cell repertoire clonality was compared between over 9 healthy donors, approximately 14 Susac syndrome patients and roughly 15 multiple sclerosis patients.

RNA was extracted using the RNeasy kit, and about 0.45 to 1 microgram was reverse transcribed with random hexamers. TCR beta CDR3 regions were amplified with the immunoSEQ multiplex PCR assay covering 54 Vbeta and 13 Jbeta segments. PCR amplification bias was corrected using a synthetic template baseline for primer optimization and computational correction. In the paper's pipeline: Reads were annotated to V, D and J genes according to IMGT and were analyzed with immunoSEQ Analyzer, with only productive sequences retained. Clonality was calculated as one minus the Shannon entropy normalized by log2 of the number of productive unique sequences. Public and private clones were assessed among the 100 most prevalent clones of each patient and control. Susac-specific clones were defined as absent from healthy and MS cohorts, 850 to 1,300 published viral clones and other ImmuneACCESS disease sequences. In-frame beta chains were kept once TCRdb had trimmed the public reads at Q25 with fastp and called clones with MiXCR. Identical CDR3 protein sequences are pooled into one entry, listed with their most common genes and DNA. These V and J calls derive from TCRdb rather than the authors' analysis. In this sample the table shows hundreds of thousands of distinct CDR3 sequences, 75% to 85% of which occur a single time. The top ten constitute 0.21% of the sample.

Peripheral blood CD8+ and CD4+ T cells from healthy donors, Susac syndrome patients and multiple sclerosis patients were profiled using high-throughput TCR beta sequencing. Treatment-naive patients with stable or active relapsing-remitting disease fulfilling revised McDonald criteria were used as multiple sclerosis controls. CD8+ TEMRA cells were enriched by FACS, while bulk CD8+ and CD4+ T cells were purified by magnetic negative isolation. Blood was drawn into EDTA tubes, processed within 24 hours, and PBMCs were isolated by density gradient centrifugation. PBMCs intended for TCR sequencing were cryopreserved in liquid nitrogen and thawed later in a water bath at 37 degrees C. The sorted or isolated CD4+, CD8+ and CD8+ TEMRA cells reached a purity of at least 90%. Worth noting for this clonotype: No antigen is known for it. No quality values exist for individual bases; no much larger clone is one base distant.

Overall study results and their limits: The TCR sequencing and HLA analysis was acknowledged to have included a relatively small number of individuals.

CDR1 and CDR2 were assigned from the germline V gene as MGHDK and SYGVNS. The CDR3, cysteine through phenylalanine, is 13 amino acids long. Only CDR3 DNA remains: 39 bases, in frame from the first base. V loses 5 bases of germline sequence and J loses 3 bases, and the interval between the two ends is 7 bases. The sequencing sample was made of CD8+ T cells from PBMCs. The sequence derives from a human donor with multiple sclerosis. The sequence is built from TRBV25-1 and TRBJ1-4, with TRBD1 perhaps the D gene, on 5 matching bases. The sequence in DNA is TGTGCCAGCAGTAAGGGGCCTAATGAAAAACTGTTTTTT. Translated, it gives CASSKGPNEKLFF.